The clone carrying this T cell receptor (beta chain) was counted ten times or more. Its cognate antigen is unknown. Trimming removed 6 bases from V and 4 bases from J; junction bases left unmatched: 9. The CDR3 is made up of 15 amino acids. Germline V gene data show CDR1 as SQVTM and CDR2 as ANQGSEA. No cell sorting was done before RNA was extracted from the tissue. Newly diagnosed lung cancer patients had thoracic surgery in China, August–November 2014, without prior chemotherapy. The library came from three nested PCR rounds adapted from ARM-PCR protocols. TCRdb re-analysed the multiplex PCR reads in MiXCR, keeping a single row per CDR3 protein. This table has tens of thousands of distinct CDR3 sequences, roughly 72% appearing once. These data originate in a study of tumor and adjacent non-tumor tissue in lung cancer. At the level of the study: There were fewer than 15 adenocarcinoma, 2 squamous cell carcinoma and 1 small cell lung cancer cases. Aged about 30 to 85 years, patients included more than nine men and 4 to 6 women with stage I to III disease. Regarding the study as a whole: Significantly higher TCR diversity was found in tumor than normal lung.

This clonotype was sampled from a woman aged 40 to 50 with non-small cell lung cancer. The chain links TRBV29-1 to TRBJ2-1; 10 nucleotides match TRBD2. The sequenced sample was lung tumor tissue. This chain's CDR3 is CSVGKGLAVYNEQFF. CDR3 nucleotide sequence: TGCAGCGTGGGTAAAGGACTAGCGGTATACAATGAGCAGTTCTTC.